Sequencing of this T cell receptor (beta chain) was carried out in a study of T-cell reconstitution after alpha-beta-depleted transplantation in children. The CDR3 length is 15 residues. Trimming left V 5 bases short and J 5 bases short, with 13 bases between. The library targeted TCRbeta and was prepared with unique molecular identifiers. In TCRdb, the PCR reads were re-called with MiXCR into one record per CDR3 protein. The sample lists some 95,000 distinct CDR3 sequences; around a quarter were seen once. This clonotype was obtained from a boy aged 2 to 9 with acute lymphoblastic leukemia, due to receive a stem cell transplant. Sequencing used PBMCs, obtained before TCRalphabeta/CD19-depleted stem cell transplant. The J gene is TRBJ1-6, the V gene TRBV12-3 or TRBV12-4, with D unclear. CDR3 residues: CASSVSGAHNSPLHF. The DNA of the CDR3 is TGTGCCAGCAGTGTCTCGGGAGCCCATAATTCACCCCTCCACTTT.